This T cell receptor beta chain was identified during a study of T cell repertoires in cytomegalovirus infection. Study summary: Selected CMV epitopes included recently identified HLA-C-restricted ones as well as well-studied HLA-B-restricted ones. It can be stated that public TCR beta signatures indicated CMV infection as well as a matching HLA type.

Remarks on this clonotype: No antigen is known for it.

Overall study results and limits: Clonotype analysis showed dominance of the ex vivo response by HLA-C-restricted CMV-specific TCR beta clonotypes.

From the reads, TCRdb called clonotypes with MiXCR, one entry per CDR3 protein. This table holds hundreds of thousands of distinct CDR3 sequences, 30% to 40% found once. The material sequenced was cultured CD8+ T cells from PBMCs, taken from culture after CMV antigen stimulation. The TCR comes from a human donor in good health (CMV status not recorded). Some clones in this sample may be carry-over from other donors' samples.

The CDR3 bases are TGCGCCAGCAGCCAAGGCGGGGGGCCCGGCCAAGAGACCCAGTACTTC. This codes for CASSQGGGPGQETQYF. The genes are TRBV4-3 and TRBJ2-5, with 8 bases aligning to TRBD2. From germline, CDR1 is LGHNA and CDR2 YSLEER. Losses at the gene ends were 1 base for V and 1 base for J; bases not matched to a gene: 5. The CDR3 totals 16 residues.